Below are 12 T cell receptor beta chains sequenced from a single sample in a study of early T cells in non-severe SARS-CoV-2 infection. TCRdb re-called the 5' RACE reads through MiXCR, storing one row per CDR3 protein. The sample yields roughly 92,000 distinct CDR3 sequences, roughly 12% seen once. The sample here was whole blood, taken at baseline. All receptors derive from an adult who was a healthcare worker with PCR-confirmed SARS-CoV-2 infection or an uninfected control (not recorded which).

The chain couples TRBV3-1 to TRBJ1-2, with 8 bases identical to TRBD1. V was clipped by 2 bases and J by 7 bases; unmatched bases: 3. The CDR3 is made up of 13 amino acids. Germline V gene sequence: CDR1 LGHDT, CDR2 YNNKEL (reference sequence). The DNA of the CDR3 is TGTGCCAGCAGCCAAACAGGGGGTGCTGGCTACACCTTC. Protein sequence: CASSQTGGAGYTF.

The V gene is TRBV9, the J gene TRBJ2-7; the D call may be TRBD1 or TRBD2 (5 bases each). V was cut by 0 bases and J by 6 bases, with 13 bases left in between. Germline loops: CDR1 SGDLS, CDR2 YYNGEE. This CDR3 is 14 amino acids long. The CDR3 nucleotides are TGTGCCAGCAGCGTAGCCCCCCGGGACGGCGAGCAGTACTTC. Translated: CASSVAPRDGEQYF.

This rearrangement joins TRBV18 to TRBJ2-3; 9 bases are a match to TRBD2. V shed 2 bases, J shed 3 bases, and the junction held 12 bases outside the gene matches. The germline V gene encodes CDR1 KGHSH and CDR2 LQKENI. The CDR3 runs 18 residues. This CDR3 reads CASSPFLFSSGGTDTQYF. For the CDR3, the DNA is TGTGCCAGCTCACCATTCCTATTTAGCAGCGGGGGGACAGATACGCAGTATTTT.

The chain is built from TRBV20-1 and TRBJ2-1, with 14 bases that match TRBD2. The germline gives CDR1 DFQATT, CDR2 SNEGSKA (reference sequence). This CDR3 is built from 15 residues. Unmatched junction bases numbered 5, after V lost 3 bases and J lost 7 bases. The CDR3 reads CSASARLAGGNEQFF. The CDR3 region has the DNA TGCAGTGCTAGCGCGCGACTAGCGGGAGGGAATGAGCAGTTCTTC.

The table lists this clonotype with a few counts. The V gene is TRBV7-6, the J gene TRBJ2-1; no reliable D call. V lost 1 base, J lost 0 bases, and 4 bases lay in between. The CDR3 has 14 amino acids. Germline CDR1 and CDR2: SGHVS and FNYEAQ. CDR3 amino acids: CASSLVSSYNEQFF. The CDR3 nucleotides are TGTGCCAGCAGCTTAGTGAGCTCCTACAATGAGCAGTTCTTC. The full variable domain, completed using reference TRBV7-6 and TRBJ2-1, is GAGVSQSPRYKVTKRGQDVALRCDPISGHVSLYWYRQALGQGPEFLTYFNYEAQQDKSGLPNDRFSAERPEGSISTLTIQRTEQRDSAMYRCASSLVSSYNEQFFGPGTRLTVL.

The sample holds many counts of this clonotype. The chain employs TRBV11-2 and TRBJ2-1; 11 bases fit TRBD2. Germline V CDR1 and CDR2: SGHAT, FQNNGV. The CDR3 is 16 residues long. The V gene end was trimmed by 5 bases and the J gene end by 5 bases; junction bases not matched to a gene: 8. CDR3 in amino acids: CASSPTGTSGDNEQFF. The CDR3 bases are TGTGCCAGCAGCCCAACCGGGACTAGCGGCGACAATGAGCAGTTCTTC. Using reference TRBV11-2 and TRBJ2-1 for the parts outside the CDR3, the full variable domain is EAGVAQSPRYKIIEKRQSVAFWCNPISGHATLYWYQQILGQGPKLLIQFQNNGVVDDSQLPKDRFSAERLKGVDSTLKIQPAKLEDSAVYLCASSPTGTSGDNEQFFGPGTRLTVL.

This clonotype was counted ten times or more. The CDR3 DNA sequence: TGCAGCGTTGTTGGGCAGAACACGAACACTGAAGCTTTCTTT. It is translated as CSVVGQNTNTEAFF. This rearrangement joins TRBV29-1 to TRBJ1-1; D is ambiguous. Germline-derived CDR1 and CDR2 are SQVTM and ANQGSEA. The CDR3 totals 14 residues. V was pared by 4 bases and J by 1 base, with 13 bases between.

CDR3 bases: TGTGCCACTCAGGGGTCCCTACAAAACATTCAGTACTTC. Protein: CATQGSLQNIQYF. The chain combines TRBV28 with TRBJ2-4, with TRBD1 as a possible D gene (6 bases). Germline V gene data show CDR1 as MDHEN and CDR2 as SYDVKM. The CDR3 consists of 13 residues. The V gene lost 10 bases and the J gene lost 5 bases, with 15 bases spanning the gap. The full variable domain, completed using reference TRBV28 and TRBJ2-4, is DVKVTQSSRYLVKRTGEKVFLECVQDMDHENMFWYRQDPGLGLRLIYFSYDVKMKEKGDIPEGYSVSREKKERFSLILESASTNQTSMYLCATQGSLQNIQYFGAGTRLSVL.

This sequence joins TRBV4-1 and TRBJ2-7; D not resolved. Trimming removed 1 base from V and 2 bases from J, with 9 bases in between. The germline V gene has CDR1 MGHRA and CDR2 YSYEKL. The CDR3 loop spans 14 amino acids. The CDR3 DNA reads TGCGCCAGCAGCCAAGTTCTCCCCCCCTACGAGCAGTACTTC. It is translated as CASSQVLPPYEQYF.

The chain joins TRBV24-1 to TRBJ2-3; D may match TRBD1 or TRBD2 (6 bases each). CDR1 and CDR2 from the germline V gene are KGHDR and SFDVKD. V was clipped by 1 base and J by 10 bases, with 17 bases between them. The CDR3 has 15 residues. In nucleotides, the CDR3 is TGTGCCACCAGTGATTTACGGGGGCCCGAAACATCGCAGTATTTT. Amino acids: CATSDLRGPETSQYF.

The V call is TRBV5-1, the J call TRBJ2-7; D gene ambiguous. The germline V gene has CDR1 SGHRS and CDR2 YFSETQ. The CDR3 runs 14 residues. V was pared by 3 bases and J by 3 bases, with 13 bases between. CDR3 DNA sequence: TGCGCCAGCAGCTGGGCAGTTCAAGGCTACGAGCAGTACTTC. Protein sequence: CASSWAVQGYEQYF.

This clonotype was counted many times. This chain uses TRBV28 with TRBJ1-5; D remains unclear. Germline lookup yields CDR1 MDHEN and CDR2 SYDVKM. CDR3 length: 20 residues. The ends were cut back, 1 base at V and 0 bases at J, with 22 bases in the middle. CDR3 region: CASSLSPLTWGGYSNQPQHF. The CDR3 DNA follows: TGTGCCAGCAGTTTATCTCCTCTGACATGGGGAGGATATAGCAATCAGCCCCAGCATTTT.